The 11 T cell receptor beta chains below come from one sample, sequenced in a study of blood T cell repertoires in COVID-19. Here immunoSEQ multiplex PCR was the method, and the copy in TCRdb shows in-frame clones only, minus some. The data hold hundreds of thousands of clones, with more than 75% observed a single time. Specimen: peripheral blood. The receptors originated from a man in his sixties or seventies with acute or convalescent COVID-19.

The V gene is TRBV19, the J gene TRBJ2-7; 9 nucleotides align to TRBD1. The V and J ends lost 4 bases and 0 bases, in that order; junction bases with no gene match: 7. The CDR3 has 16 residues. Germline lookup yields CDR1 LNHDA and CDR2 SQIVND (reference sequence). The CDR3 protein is CASSKLGTGNSYEQYF. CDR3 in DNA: TGTGCCAGTAGTAAACTCGGGACAGGGAACTCCTACGAGCAGTACTTC.

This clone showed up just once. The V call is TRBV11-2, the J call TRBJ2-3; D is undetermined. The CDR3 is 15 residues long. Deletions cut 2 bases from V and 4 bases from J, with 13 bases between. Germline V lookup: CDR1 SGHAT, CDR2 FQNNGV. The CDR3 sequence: CASSLSALEPDTQYF. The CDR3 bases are TGTGCCAGCAGCTTATCGGCTCTAGAGCCAGATACGCAGTATTTT.

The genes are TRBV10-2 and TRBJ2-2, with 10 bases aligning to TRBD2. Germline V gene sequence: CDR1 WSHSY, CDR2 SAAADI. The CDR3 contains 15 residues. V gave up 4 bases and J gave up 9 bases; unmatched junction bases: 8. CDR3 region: CASSVKREGHRELFF. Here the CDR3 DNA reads TGCGCCAGCAGTGTAAAGCGGGAGGGCCACCGGGAGCTGTTTTTT.

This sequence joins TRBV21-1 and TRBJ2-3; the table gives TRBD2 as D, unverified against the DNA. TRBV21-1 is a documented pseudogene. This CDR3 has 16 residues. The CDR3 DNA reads TGTGCCAGCAGCAAAGTGACTAGCGGGGGCACAGATACGCAGTATTTT. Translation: CASSKVTSGGTDTQYF.

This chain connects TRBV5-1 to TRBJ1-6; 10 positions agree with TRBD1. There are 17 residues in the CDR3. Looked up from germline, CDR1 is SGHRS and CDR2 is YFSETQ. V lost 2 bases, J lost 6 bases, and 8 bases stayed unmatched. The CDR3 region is CASSFGQGGLGNSPLHF. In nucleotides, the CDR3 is TGCGCCAGCAGCTTCGGACAGGGGGGATTGGGTAATTCACCCCTCCACTTT. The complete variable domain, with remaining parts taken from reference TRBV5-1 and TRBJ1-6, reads KAGVTQTPRYLIKTRGQQVTLSCSPISGHRSVSWYQQTPGQGLQFLFEYFSETQRNKGNFPGRFSGRQFSNSRSEMNVSTLELGDSALYLCASSFGQGGLGNSPLHFGNGTRLTVT.

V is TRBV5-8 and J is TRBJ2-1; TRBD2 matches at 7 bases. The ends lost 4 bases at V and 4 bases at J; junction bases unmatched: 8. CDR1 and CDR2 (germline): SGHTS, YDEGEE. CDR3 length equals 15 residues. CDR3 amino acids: CASSQLARNYNEQFF. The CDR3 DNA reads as TGTGCCAGCAGCCAACTAGCGAGAAATTACAATGAGCAGTTCTTC.

The CDR3 loop reads CASSLDRLGGEQFF. The CDR3 nucleotides are TGTGCCAGCAGCTTAGATCGTCTAGGTGGAGAGCAGTTCTTC. The rearrangement joins TRBV11-2 to TRBJ2-1, with no clear D. The CDR3 covers 14 residues. Germline V gene data show CDR1 as SGHAT and CDR2 as FQNNGV. V was trimmed by 0 bases and J by 10 bases, leaving 13 bases between them.

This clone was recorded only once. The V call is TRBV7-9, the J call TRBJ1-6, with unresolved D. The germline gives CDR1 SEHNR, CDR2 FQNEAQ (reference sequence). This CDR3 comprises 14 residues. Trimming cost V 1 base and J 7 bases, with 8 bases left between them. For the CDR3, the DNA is TGTGCCAGCAGCTTAGAGAGGGTCAATTCACCCCTCCACTTT. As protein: CASSLERVNSPLHF.

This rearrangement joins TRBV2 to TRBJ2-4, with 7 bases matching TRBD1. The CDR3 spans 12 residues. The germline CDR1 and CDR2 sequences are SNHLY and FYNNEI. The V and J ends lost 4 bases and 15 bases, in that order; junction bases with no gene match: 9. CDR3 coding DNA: TGTGCCAGCAGTGTGGGGACAGTCGACCGGTACTTC. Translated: CASSVGTVDRYF.

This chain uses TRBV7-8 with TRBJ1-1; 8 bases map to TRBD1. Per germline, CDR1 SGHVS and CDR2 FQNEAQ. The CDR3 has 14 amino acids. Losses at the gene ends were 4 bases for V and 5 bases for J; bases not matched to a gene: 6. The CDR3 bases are TGTGCCAGCAGCTCGCAGGGGGCCGGGACTGAAGCTTTCTTT. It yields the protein CASSSQGAGTEAFF.

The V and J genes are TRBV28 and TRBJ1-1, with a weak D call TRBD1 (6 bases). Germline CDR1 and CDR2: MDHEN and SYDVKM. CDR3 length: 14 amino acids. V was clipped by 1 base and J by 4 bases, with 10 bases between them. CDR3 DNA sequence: TGTGCCAGCAGTTTATATCAGGGGACCACTGAAGCTTTCTTT. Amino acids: CASSLYQGTTEAFF. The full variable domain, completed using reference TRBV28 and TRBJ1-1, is DVKVTQSSRYLVKRTGEKVFLECVQDMDHENMFWYRQDPGLGLRLIYFSYDVKMKEKGDIPEGYSVSREKKERFSLILESASTNQTSMYLCASSLYQGTTEAFFGQGTRLTVV.